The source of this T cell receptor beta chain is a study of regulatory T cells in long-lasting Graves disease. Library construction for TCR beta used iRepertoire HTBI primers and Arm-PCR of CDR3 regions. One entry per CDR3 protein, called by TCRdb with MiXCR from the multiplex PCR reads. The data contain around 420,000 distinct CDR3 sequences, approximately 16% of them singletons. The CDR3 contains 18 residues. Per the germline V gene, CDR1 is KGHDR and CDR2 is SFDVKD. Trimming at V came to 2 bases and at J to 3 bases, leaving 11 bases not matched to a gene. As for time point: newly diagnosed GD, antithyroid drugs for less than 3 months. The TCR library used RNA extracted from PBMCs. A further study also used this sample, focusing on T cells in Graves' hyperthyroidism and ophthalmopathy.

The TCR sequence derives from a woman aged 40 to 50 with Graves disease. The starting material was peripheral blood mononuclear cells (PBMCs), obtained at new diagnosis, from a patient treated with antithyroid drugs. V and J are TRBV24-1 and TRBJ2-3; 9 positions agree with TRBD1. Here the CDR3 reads CATSDSGRDRAWTDTQYF. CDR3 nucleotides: TGTGCCACCAGTGATTCCGGCCGGGACAGGGCATGGACAGATACGCAGTATTTT.